This TCR beta chain appears in the sequencing data of a study of neurological immune-mediated disorders. Notes on the study in general: Expanded clones shared no identical CDR3 amino acid sequences across subjects, which suggested private TCR-beta repertoires in all groups. The most TCR clonal expansion was seen in HTLV-1-associated myelopathy, and the least was seen in multiple sclerosis, which fell below healthy controls.

Preparation of the unsorted libraries drew on 2 million PBMCs stored at -80 C. The cDNA came from 5'RACE, which used 10-nucleotide random UMIs. TCRdb reanalysed the 5' RACE reads using MiXCR and keeps one entry per CDR3 protein. The sample has about 69,000 distinct CDR3 sequences; about 4% are singletons. Germline CDR1 SGHRS, CDR2 YFSETQ. Trimming shortened V by 1 base and J by 4 bases, and 6 bases separated the two germline ends. The CDR3 runs 12 residues. This clonotype was seen ten or more times. As yet, its antigen is unknown. The source is a man aged 25-45 years with multiple sclerosis. The genes are TRBV5-1 and TRBJ2-7; possibly TRBD1 for D (6 bases). Material: PBMCs. CDR3 amino acids: CASSLQGYEQYF. In DNA, the CDR3 is TGCGCCAGCAGCTTGCAGGGGTACGAGCAGTACTTC.